A selection of T cell receptor beta chains follows, all from one sample in a study of memory CD4+ T cells and cytomegalovirus serostatus. The data were produced by immunoSEQ multiplex PCR, yet TCRdb's version contains in-frame clones alone and is incomplete. There are over 65,000 clones in the sample; 70% to 80% occur only once, and about 4.3% lies in the top ten. The sequenced sample consisted of memory CD4+ T cells from blood. The receptor set was obtained from an adult in good health and CMV-seropositive. Both conserved end residues are trimmed from each CDR3. The order of the fields is D gene, J gene, V gene, CDR3 protein. D genes are given only for firm matches.

. | TRBJ1-4 | TRBV11-2 | ASSSHQGTEKLF
. | TRBJ2-3 | TRBV10-3 | ATSRGEPYTDTQY
. | TRBJ1-6 | TRBV6-1 | ATGYKGSPLH
TRBD1 | TRBJ2-7 | TRBV19 | ASNMGTGPYEQY
. | TRBJ1-1 | TRBV5-1 | ASSLQGVGVGNTEAF
. | TRBJ1-2 | TRBV10-3 | AISESVFDPDGGNYGYT
. | TRBJ1-3 | TRBV15 | ATSREGAGNTIY
. | TRBJ1-3 | TRBV28 | ASSSWEVTRNTIY
. | TRBJ2-5 | TRBV7-9 | ASSLGGSEETQY
. | TRBJ2-2 | TRBV2 | ASSQQGGGTGELF
. | TRBJ2-5 | TRBV5-6 | ASSLLGAQETQY
TRBD1 | TRBJ2-7 | TRBV28 | ASRPGQGSIEQY
TRBD1 | TRBJ1-2 | TRBV6-1 | ASSKDRVLGYT
. | TRBJ2-7 | TRBV7-2 | ASSADGTLGEQY
. | TRBJ1-4 | TRBV6-4 | ASSLQGYEKLF
. | TRBJ1-5 | TRBV19 | ASSFLDQPQH
. | TRBJ1-3 | TRBV30 | AWRLGGGNTIY
TRBD1 | TRBJ1-1 | TRBV5-1 | ASRGGVDTEAF
. | TRBJ2-1 | TRBV4-1 | ASSQVDMVSYNEQF
. | TRBJ2-2 | TRBV5-4 | ASSFILGELF
. | TRBJ2-7 | TRBV5-8 | ASSLTLYEQY
TRBD1 | TRBJ1-1 | TRBV7-9 | ASSASEQGTEAF
. | TRBJ2-3 | TRBV19 | ASSGDTDTQY
. | TRBJ1-5 | TRBV19 | ASTTSRIRGQPQH
TRBD1 | TRBJ1-2 | TRBV2 | ASSEEAGGGGYGYT
. | TRBJ1-2 | TRBV7-9 | ASTLDYYGYT
. | TRBJ1-1 | TRBV1 | TSSQDPPPQGATNTEAF
. | TRBJ1-5 | TRBV29-1 | SVGGEDQPQH
TRBD1 | TRBJ1-2 | TRBV5-5 | ASSPGTGLPVYGYT
TRBD1 | TRBJ1-1 | TRBV14 | ASSQALKGARNTEAF
TRBD1 | TRBJ2-2 | TRBV5-4 | ASHGTGLNTGELF
. | TRBJ1-2 | TRBV7-2 | ASSEGPNYGYT
TRBD1 | TRBJ1-2 | TRBV15 | ATSARDSYGYT
TRBD2 | TRBJ2-1 | TRBV19 | ASSTPFEVAGGPRI
TRBD1 | TRBJ1-2 | TRBV11-2 | ASRGTGPSYGYT
. | TRBJ1-2 | TRBV5-1 | ASSLALTDYGYT
TRBD2 | TRBJ2-2 | TRBV5-6 | ASSLAGANTGELF
. | TRBJ2-7 | TRBV5-1 | ASSLAPGSGRGYEQY
TRBD1 | TRBJ1-4 | TRBV5-4 | ASSSTGGDEKLF
TRBD1 | TRBJ1-3 | TRBV18 | ASSPTDRAGNTIY
. | TRBJ1-6 | TRBV7-8 | ASSRGGEASPLH
. | TRBJ2-3 | TRBV2 | ASRVGGGNTDTQY
. | TRBJ2-5 | TRBV7-9 | ASSLAGGETQY
. | TRBJ2-6 | TRBV7-2 | ASSPDVGANVLT
. | TRBJ2-3 | TRBV7-3 | ASSAKGGFDTQY
TRBD2 | TRBJ2-2 | TRBV30 | AWELAGGGTGELF
. | TRBJ2-5 | TRBV10-3 | AISGSVLGETQY